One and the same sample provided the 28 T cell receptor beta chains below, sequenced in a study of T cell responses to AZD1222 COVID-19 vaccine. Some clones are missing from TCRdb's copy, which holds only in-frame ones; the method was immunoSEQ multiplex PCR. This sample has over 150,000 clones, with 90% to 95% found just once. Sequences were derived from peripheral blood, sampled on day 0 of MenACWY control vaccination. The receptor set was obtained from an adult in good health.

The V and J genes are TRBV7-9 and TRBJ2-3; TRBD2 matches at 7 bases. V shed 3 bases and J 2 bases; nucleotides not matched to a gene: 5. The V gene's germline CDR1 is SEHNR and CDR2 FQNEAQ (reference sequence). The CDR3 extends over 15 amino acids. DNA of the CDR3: TGTGCCAGCAGCTTCCGGGGAGGGTTCACAGATACGCAGTATTTT. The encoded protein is CASSFRGGFTDTQYF. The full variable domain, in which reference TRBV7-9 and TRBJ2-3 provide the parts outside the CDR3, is DTGVSQNPRHKITKRGQNVTFRCDPISEHNRLYWYRQTLGQGPEFLTYFQNEAQLEKSRLLSDRFSAERPKGSFSTLEIQRTEQGDSAMYLCASSFRGGFTDTQYFGPGTRLTVL.

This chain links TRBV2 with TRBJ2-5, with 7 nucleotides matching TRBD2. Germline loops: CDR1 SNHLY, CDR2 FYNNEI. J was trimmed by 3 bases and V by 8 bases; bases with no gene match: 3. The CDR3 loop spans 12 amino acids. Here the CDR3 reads CASYLAEETQYF. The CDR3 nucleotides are TGTGCCAGCTACCTAGCGGAAGAGACCCAGTACTTC.

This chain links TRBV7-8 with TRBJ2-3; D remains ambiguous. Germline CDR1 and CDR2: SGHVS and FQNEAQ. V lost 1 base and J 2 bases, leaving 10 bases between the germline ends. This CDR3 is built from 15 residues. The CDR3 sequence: CASSLVWLNTDTQYF. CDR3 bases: TGTGCCAGCAGCTTAGTTTGGTTAAACACAGATACGCAGTATTTT.

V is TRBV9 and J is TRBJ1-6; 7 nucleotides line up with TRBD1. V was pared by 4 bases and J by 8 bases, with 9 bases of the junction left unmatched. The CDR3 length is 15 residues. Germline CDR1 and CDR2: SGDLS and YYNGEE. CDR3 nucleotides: TGTGCCAGCAGCCCCCCCGGGACAGACTATTCACCCCTCCACTTT. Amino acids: CASSPPGTDYSPLHF.

The CDR3 DNA reads as TGTGCCAGTAGTAGGAACAGGGGGAGTCCTGAAGCTTTCTTT. Amino acid sequence: CASSRNRGSPEAFF. The genes are TRBV19 and TRBJ1-1, with 8 bases fitting TRBD1. Germline-derived CDR1 and CDR2 are LNHDA and SQIVND (reference sequence). The CDR3 is made up of 14 amino acids. J lost 6 bases, V lost 4 bases, and 7 bases had no gene match.

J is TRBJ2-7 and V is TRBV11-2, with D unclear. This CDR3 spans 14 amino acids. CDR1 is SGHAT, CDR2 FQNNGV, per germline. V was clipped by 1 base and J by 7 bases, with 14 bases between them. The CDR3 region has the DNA TGTGCCAGCAGCTTAGTAGGGCGACCCCCTGAGCAGTACTTC. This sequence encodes CASSLVGRPPEQYF. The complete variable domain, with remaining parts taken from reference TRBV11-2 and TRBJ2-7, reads EAGVAQSPRYKIIEKRQSVAFWCNPISGHATLYWYQQILGQGPKLLIQFQNNGVVDDSQLPKDRFSAERLKGVDSTLKIQPAKLEDSAVYLCASSLVGRPPEQYFGPGTRLTVT.

CDR3 nucleotide sequence: TGTGCTAGTGGCCGTCGACAGGGGACTCGTAACACTGAAGCTTTCTTT. Its translation: CASGRRQGTRNTEAFF. V is TRBV12-5 and J is TRBJ1-1; 8 nucleotides align to TRBD1. V shed 6 bases, J shed 2 bases, and the junction held 11 bases outside the gene matches. Germline V gene data show CDR1 as LGHNT and CDR2 as FRNRAP. The CDR3 loop spans 16 amino acids.

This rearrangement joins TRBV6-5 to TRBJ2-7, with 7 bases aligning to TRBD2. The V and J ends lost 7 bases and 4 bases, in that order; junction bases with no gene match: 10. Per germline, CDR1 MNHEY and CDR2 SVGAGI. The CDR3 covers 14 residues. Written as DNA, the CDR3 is TGTGCCAGCAACGCGGGACTACTCTTATACGAGCAGTACTTC. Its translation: CASNAGLLLYEQYF.

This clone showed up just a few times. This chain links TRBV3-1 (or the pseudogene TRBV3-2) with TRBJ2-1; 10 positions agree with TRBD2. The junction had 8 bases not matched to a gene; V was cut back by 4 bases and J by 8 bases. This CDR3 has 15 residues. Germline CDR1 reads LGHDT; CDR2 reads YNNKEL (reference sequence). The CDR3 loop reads CASSPVAGGGDEQFF. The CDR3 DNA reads TGTGCCAGCAGCCCTGTAGCGGGAGGAGGGGATGAGCAGTTCTTC.

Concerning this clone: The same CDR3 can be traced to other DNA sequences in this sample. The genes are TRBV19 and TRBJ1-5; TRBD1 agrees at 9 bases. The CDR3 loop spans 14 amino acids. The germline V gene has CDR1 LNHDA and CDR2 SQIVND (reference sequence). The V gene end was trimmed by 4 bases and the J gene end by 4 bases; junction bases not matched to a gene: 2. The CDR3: CASSTTGGNQPQHF. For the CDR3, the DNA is TGTGCCAGTAGTACGACAGGGGGAAATCAGCCCCAGCATTTT.

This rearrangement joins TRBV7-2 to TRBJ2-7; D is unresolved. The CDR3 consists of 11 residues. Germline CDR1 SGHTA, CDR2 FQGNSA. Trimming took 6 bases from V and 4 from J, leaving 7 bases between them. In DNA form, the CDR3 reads TGTGCCAGCAGACTGGGGTACGAGCAGTACTTC. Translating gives CASRLGYEQYF.

CDR3 protein: CASSYDRWLAGGRYEQYF. CDR3 DNA sequence: TGTGCCAGCAGTTACGATAGGTGGCTAGCGGGAGGAAGGTACGAGCAGTACTTC. The chain couples TRBV6-2 or TRBV6-3 to TRBJ2-7; TRBD2 aligns across 11 bases. V lost 2 bases to trimming and J lost 4 bases; unmatched junction nucleotides: 13. This CDR3 has 18 residues. Per germline, CDR1 MNHEY and CDR2 SVGEGT.

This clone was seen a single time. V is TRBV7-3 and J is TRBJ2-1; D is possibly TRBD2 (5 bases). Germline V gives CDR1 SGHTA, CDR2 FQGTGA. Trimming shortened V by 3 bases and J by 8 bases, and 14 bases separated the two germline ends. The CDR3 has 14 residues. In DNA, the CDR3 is TGTGCCAGCAGCTTGATAGGGCAGAGGGATGAGCAGTTCTTC. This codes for CASSLIGQRDEQFF.

CDR3 sequence reads: CASSPGTSGSHEQYF. The DNA for the CDR3 is TGCGCCAGCAGCCCAGGGACTAGCGGGAGCCACGAGCAGTACTTC. The J gene is TRBJ2-7, the V gene TRBV5-1, with 14 bases identical to TRBD2. The germline V gene has CDR1 SGHRS and CDR2 YFSETQ. V was clipped by 4 bases and J by 5 bases; unmatched bases: 5. The CDR3 has 15 amino acids.

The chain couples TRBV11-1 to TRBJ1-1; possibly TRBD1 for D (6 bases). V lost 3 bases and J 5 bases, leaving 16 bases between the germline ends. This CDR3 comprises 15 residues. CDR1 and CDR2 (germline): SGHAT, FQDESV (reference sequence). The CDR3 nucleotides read TGTGCCAGCAGCTTTGACGGGGGCAAGAGGACTGAAGCTTTCTTT. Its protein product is CASSFDGGKRTEAFF.

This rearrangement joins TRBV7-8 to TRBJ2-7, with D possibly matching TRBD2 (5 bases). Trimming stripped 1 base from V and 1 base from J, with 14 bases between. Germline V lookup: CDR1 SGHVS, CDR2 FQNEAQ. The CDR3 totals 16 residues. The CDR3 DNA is TGTGCCAGCAGCTTAGTCCCGGGAAGAGCGTCCTACGAGCAGTACTTC. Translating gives CASSLVPGRASYEQYF.

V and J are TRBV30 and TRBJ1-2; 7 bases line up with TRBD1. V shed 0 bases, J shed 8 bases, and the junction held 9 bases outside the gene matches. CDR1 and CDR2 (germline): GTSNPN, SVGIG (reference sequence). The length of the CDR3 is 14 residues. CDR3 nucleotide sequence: TGTGCCTGGAGTGTACACCAGGGACAGACGGGCTACACCTTC. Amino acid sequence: CAWSVHQGQTGYTF.

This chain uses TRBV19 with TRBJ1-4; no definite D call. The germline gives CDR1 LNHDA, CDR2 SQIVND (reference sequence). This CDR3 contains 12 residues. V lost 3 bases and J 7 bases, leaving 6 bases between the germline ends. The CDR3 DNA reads TGTGCCAGTAGTATTCGGCCTGAAAAACTGTTTTTT. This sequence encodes CASSIRPEKLFF.

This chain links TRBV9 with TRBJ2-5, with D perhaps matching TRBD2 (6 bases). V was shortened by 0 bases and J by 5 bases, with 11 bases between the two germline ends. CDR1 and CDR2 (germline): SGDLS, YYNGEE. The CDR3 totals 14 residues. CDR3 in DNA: TGTGCCAGCAGCGTAGCTGTTGGGGGGGAGACCCAGTACTTC. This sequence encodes CASSVAVGGETQYF.

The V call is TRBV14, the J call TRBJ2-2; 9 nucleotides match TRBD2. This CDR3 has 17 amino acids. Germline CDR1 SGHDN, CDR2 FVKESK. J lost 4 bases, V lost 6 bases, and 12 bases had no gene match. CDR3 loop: CASRPEYLAGRTGELFF. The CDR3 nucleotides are TGTGCCAGCAGGCCCGAATATCTAGCGGGACGCACCGGGGAGCTGTTTTTT.

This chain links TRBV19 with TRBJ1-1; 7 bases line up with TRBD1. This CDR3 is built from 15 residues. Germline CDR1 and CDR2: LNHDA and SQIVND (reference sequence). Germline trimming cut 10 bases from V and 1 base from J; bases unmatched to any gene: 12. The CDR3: CATKGQPFQNTEAFF. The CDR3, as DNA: TGTGCCACCAAGGGACAGCCCTTTCAGAACACTGAAGCTTTCTTT. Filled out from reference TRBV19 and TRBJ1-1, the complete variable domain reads DGGITQSPKYLFRKEGQNVTLSCEQNLNHDAMYWYRQDPGQGLRLIYYSQIVNDFQKGDIAEGYSVSREKKESFPLTVTSAQKNPTAFYLCATKGQPFQNTEAFFGQGTRLTVV.

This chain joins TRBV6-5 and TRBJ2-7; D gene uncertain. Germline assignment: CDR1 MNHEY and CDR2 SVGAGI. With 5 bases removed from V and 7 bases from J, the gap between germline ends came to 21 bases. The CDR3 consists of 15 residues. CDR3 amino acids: CASSHYLSEQDEQYF. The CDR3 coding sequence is TGTGCCAGCAGTCACTACCTCTCGGAGCAGGATGAGCAGTACTTC.

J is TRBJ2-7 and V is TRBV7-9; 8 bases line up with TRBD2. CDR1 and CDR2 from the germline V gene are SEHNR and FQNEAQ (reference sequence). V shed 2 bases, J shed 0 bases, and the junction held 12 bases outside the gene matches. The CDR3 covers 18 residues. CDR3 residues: CASSLRTGLAGASYEQYF. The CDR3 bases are TGTGCCAGCAGCTTAAGGACGGGGCTAGCGGGCGCCTCCTACGAGCAGTACTTC. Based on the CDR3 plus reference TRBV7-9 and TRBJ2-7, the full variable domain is DTGVSQNPRHKITKRGQNVTFRCDPISEHNRLYWYRQTLGQGPEFLTYFQNEAQLEKSRLLSDRFSAERPKGSFSTLEIQRTEQGDSAMYLCASSLRTGLAGASYEQYFGPGTRLTVT.

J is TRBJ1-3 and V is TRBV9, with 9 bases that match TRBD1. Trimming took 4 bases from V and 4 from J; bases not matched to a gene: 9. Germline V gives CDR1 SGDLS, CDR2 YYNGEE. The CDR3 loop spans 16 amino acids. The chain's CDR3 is CASSPRDRERGNTIYF. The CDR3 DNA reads TGTGCCAGCAGCCCCCGGGACAGGGAGAGGGGAAACACCATATATTTT.

DNA for the CDR3: TGTGCCTGGCATACCGGGACGGCGAACACCGGGGAGCTGTTTTTT. Translated: CAWHTGTANTGELFF. The rearrangement uses TRBV30 and TRBJ2-2, with D perhaps TRBD1 or TRBD2 (5 bases each). Germline CDR1 and CDR2: GTSNPN and SVGIG (reference sequence). The CDR3 runs 15 residues. V dropped 5 bases and J dropped 0 bases, with 13 bases sitting between them.

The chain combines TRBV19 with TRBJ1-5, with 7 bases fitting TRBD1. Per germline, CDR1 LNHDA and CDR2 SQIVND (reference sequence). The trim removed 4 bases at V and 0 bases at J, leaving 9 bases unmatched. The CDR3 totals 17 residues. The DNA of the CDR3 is TGTGCCAGTAGTAGGACAGGCCCGTTACTTAGCAATCAGCCCCAGCATTTT. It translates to CASSRTGPLLSNQPQHF.

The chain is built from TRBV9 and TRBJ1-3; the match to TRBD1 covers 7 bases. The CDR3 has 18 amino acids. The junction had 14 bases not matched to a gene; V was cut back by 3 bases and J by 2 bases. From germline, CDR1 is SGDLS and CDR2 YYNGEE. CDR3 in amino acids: CASSETPGQPTAGNTIYF. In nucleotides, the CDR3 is TGTGCCAGCAGCGAGACCCCGGGACAGCCAACAGCTGGAAACACCATATATTTT.

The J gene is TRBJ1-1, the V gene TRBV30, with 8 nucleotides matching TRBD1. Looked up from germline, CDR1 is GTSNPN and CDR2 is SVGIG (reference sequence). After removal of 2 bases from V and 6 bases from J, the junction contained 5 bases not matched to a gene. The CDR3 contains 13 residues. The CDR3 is CAWSSQGAAEAFF. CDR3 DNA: TGTGCCTGGAGTTCCCAGGGGGCCGCTGAAGCTTTCTTT.